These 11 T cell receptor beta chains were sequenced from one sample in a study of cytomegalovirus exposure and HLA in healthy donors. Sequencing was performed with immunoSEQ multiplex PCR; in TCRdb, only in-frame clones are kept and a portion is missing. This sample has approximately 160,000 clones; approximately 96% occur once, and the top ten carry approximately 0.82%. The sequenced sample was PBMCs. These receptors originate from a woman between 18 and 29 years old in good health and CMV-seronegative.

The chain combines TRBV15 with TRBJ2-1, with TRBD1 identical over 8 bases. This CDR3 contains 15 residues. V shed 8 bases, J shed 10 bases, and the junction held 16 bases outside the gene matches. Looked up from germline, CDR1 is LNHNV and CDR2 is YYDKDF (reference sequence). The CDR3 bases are TGTGCCACCCTTCTGGGTGGGACAGGCGGTGGGGAGCAGTTCTTC. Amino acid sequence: CATLLGGTGGGEQFF.

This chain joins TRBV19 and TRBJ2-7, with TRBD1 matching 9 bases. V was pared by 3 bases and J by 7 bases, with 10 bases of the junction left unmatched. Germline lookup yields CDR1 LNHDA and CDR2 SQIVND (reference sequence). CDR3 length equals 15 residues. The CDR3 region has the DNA TGTGCCAGTAGTATTACAGGGGGCGCCTCGTGGGAGCAGTACTTC. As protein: CASSITGGASWEQYF.

The CDR3 is CASSFGAGGSYNEQFF. The CDR3 DNA reads as TGTGCCAGCAGCTTTGGAGCGGGAGGCTCCTACAATGAGCAGTTCTTC. The chain is built from TRBV7-2 and TRBJ2-1; 9 bases line up with TRBD2. V dropped 3 bases and J dropped 0; count of bases not matched to a gene: 3. Per the germline V gene, CDR1 is SGHTA and CDR2 is FQGNSA. The CDR3 length is 16 residues.

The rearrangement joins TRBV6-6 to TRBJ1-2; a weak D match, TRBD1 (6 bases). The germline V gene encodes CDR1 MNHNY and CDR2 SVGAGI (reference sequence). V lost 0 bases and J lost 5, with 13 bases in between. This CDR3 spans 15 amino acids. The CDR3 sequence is CASSYSLQGYYGYTF. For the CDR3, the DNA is TGTGCCAGCAGTTACTCCTTACAGGGTTATTATGGCTACACCTTC.

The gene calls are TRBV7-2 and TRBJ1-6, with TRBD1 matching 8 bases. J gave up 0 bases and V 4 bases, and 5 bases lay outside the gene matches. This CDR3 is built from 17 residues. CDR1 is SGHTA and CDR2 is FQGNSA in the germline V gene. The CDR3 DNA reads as TGTGCCAGCAGCTCAGGACAGGGTAGCTCCTATAATTCACCCCTCCACTTT. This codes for CASSSGQGSSYNSPLHF.

In nucleotides, the CDR3 is TGTGCCAGTACACAGGGGGCGGGGAATCAGCCCCAGCATTTT. It codes for CASTQGAGNQPQHF. This chain links TRBV18 with TRBJ1-5; TRBD1 matches at 9 bases. CDR1 is KGHSH and CDR2 is LQKENI in the germline V gene. With 9 bases clipped from V and 4 bases from J, the junction kept 7 bases outside the gene matches. This CDR3 has 14 amino acids. Drawing the rest from reference TRBV18 and TRBJ1-5, the complete variable domain is NAGVMQNPRHLVRRRGQEARLRCSPMKGHSHVYWYRQLPEEGLKFMVYLQKENIIDESGMPKERFSAEFPKEGPSILRIQQVVRGDSAAYFCASTQGAGNQPQHFGDGTRLSIL.

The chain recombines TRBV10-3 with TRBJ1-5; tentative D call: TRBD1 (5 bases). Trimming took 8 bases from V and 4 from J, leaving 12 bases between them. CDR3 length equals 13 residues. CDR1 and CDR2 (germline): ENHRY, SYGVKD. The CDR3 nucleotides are TGTGCCATCTTTTATAGGACAAATCAGCCCCAGCATTTT. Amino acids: CAIFYRTNQPQHF.

The CDR3 region has the DNA TGCGCCAGCAGCTTGATGTTGGGACTGTCCATTAGCTACGAGCAGTACTTC. The encoded protein is CASSLMLGLSISYEQYF. The gene calls are TRBV5-1 and TRBJ2-7; TRBD2 might be the D (6 bases). The CDR3 sequence is 17 residues long. Deletions cut 1 base from V and 3 bases from J, with 20 bases between. The germline V gene has CDR1 SGHRS and CDR2 YFSETQ.

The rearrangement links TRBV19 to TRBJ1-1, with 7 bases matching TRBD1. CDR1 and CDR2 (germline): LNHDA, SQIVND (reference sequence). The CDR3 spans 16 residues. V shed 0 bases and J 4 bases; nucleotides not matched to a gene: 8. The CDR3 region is CASSIDQEGAFTEAFF. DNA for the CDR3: TGTGCCAGTAGTATAGATCAGGAGGGGGCTTTCACTGAAGCTTTCTTT.

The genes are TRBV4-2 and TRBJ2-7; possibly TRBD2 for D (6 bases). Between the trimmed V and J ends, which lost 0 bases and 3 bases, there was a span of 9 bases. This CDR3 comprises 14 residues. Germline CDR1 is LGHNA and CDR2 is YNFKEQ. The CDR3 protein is CASSQDPRGYEQYF. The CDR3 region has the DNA TGTGCCAGCAGCCAAGATCCGCGGGGCTACGAGCAGTACTTC.

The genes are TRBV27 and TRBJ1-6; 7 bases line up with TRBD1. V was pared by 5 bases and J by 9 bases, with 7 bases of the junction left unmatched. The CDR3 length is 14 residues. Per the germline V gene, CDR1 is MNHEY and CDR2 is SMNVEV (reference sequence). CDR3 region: CASSATTGISPLHF. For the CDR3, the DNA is TGTGCCAGCAGTGCCACGACAGGGATTTCACCCCTCCACTTT.